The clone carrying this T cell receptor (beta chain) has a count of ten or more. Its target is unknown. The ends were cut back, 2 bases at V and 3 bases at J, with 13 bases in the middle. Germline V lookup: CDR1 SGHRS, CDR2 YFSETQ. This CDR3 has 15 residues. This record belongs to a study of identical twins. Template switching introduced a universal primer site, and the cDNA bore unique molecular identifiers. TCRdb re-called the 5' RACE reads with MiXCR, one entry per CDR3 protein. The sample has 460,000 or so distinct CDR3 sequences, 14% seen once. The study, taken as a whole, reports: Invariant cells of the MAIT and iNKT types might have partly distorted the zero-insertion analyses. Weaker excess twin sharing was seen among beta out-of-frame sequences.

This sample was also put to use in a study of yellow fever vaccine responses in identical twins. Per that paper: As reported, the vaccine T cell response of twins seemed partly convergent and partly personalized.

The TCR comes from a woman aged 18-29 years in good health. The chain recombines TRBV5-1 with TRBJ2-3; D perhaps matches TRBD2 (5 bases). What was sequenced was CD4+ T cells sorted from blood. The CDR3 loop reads CASSLALGATDTQYF. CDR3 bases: TGCGCCAGCAGCTTAGCCCTGGGAGCAACAGATACGCAGTATTTT. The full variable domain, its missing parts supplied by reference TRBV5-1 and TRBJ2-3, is KAGVTQTPRYLIKTRGQQVTLSCSPISGHRSVSWYQQTPGQGLQFLFEYFSETQRNKGNFPGRFSGRQFSNSRSEMNVSTLELGDSALYLCASSLALGATDTQYFGPGTRLTVL.